This is a list of T cell receptor beta chains from one sample in a study of CD8 T cells in ankylosing spondylitis. TCRdb reanalysed the 5' RACE reads using MiXCR and keeps one entry per CDR3 protein. The sample carries fewer than 400,000 distinct CDR3 sequences, 20% to 25% recorded once. Sequencing was performed on blood, either unsorted or a sorted T cell fraction (not recorded which). The receptor source for this set is a male donor with ankylosing spondylitis. Each CDR3 is given with its conserved first and last residue. The D gene is left open where the match is weak. Clone size is not always given. Where it is, it says once, few, many or a class for expanded clones.

size: .
J: TRBJ2-5
V: TRBV5-6
D: .
CDR3: CASSVLRGQETQYF
DNA: TGTGCCAGCAGCGTTTTGCGGGGCCAAGAGACCCAGTACTTC

size: .
J: TRBJ2-5
V: TRBV29-1
D: .
CDR3: CSVGGRAGRETQYF
DNA: TGCAGCGTCGGAGGGCGGGCGGGGCGAGAGACCCAGTACTTC

size: .
J: TRBJ2-3
V: TRBV6-8
D: .
CDR3: CASSAGTPPPTDTQYF
DNA: TGTGCCAGCAGTGCTGGGACTCCACCTCCCACAGATACGCAGTATTTT

size: .
J: TRBJ2-2
V: TRBV19
D: TRBD1
CDR3: CATQDRGNTGELFF
DNA: TGTGCCACTCAGGACAGGGGGAACACCGGGGAGCTGTTTTTT

size: few
J: TRBJ2-1
V: TRBV4-1
D: TRBD2
CDR3: CASSQDWVRQREGYEQFF
DNA: TGCGCCAGCAGCCAAGATTGGGTAAGACAGCGGGAGGGGTATGAGCAGTTCTTC

size: few
J: TRBJ2-3
V: TRBV20-1
D: .
CDR3: CSASRPLGGDTQYF
DNA: TGCAGTGCTAGTAGGCCTCTAGGGGGAGATACGCAGTATTTT

size: .
J: TRBJ1-1
V: TRBV29-1
D: .
CDR3: CSVSLGRGRKTEAFF
DNA: TGCAGCGTTTCATTGGGTCGGGGAAGGAAAACTGAAGCTTTCTTT

size: few
J: TRBJ2-1
V: TRBV2
D: .
CDR3: CASSERSIYNEQFF
DNA: TGTGCCAGCAGTGAGCGGTCCATCTACAATGAGCAGTTCTTC

size: .
J: TRBJ2-1
V: TRBV4-2
D: TRBD2
CDR3: CASSQPPGGMGHYNEQFF
DNA: TGTGCCAGCAGCCAACCTCCGGGGGGTATGGGGCACTACAATGAGCAGTTCTTC

size: few
J: TRBJ2-3
V: TRBV12-3/TRBV12-4
D: .
CDR3: CASSLAVGTDTQYF
DNA: TGTGCCAGCAGTTTAGCCGTCGGCACAGATACGCAGTATTTT

size: .
J: TRBJ2-7
V: TRBV6-1
D: TRBD1
CDR3: CASTPQRGPTYEQYF
DNA: TGTGCCAGCACCCCCCAGAGGGGGCCAACCTACGAGCAGTACTTC

size: .
J: TRBJ2-1
V: TRBV27
D: TRBD2
CDR3: CASSFHRTSGRANEQFF
DNA: TGTGCCAGCAGTTTCCATCGGACTAGCGGGAGGGCGAATGAGCAGTTCTTC

size: .
J: TRBJ1-5
V: TRBV18
D: .
CDR3: CASRRVAGHNQPQHF
DNA: TGTGCCAGCCGACGCGTGGCCGGCCACAATCAGCCCCAGCATTTT

size: .
J: TRBJ2-1
V: TRBV2
D: .
CDR3: CASSADYQFEQFF
DNA: TGTGCCAGCAGTGCGGACTACCAATTCGAGCAGTTCTTC

size: few
J: TRBJ1-1
V: TRBV14
D: .
CDR3: CASSQVGGRTEAFF
DNA: TGTGCCAGCAGCCAAGTGGGGGGGCGTACTGAAGCTTTCTTT

size: few
J: TRBJ2-7
V: TRBV5-6
D: .
CDR3: CASSLYFRRYEQYF
DNA: TGTGCCAGCAGCTTGTACTTTCGCCGCTACGAGCAGTACTTC

size: .
J: TRBJ2-7
V: TRBV5-1
D: .
CDR3: CASSTGLLPAEQYF
DNA: TGCGCCAGCAGCACGGGACTCCTCCCGGCCGAGCAGTACTTC

size: few
J: TRBJ1-3
V: TRBV6-1
D: .
CDR3: CASSGTRSGNTIYF
DNA: TGTGCCAGCAGCGGGACACGCTCTGGAAACACCATATATTTT

size: .
J: TRBJ1-6
V: TRBV3-1
D: .
CDR3: CASSQVSRDSPLHF
DNA: TGTGCCAGCAGCCAAGTGTCCCGGGATTCACCCCTCCACTTT

size: once
J: TRBJ2-2
V: TRBV6-1
D: TRBD2
CDR3: CASSEGLAGVPGELFF
DNA: TGTGCCAGCAGTGAAGGGCTAGCGGGAGTACCCGGGGAGCTGTTTTTT

size: few
J: TRBJ1-4
V: TRBV29-1
D: .
CDR3: CSVRGSNEKLFF
DNA: TGCAGCGTCCGCGGATCGAATGAAAAACTGTTTTTT

size: few
J: TRBJ2-4
V: TRBV5-1
D: TRBD2
CDR3: CASSLVMGGAVAKNIQYF
DNA: TGCGCCAGCAGCTTGGTAATGGGAGGGGCCGTAGCCAAAAACATTCAGTACTTC

size: few
J: TRBJ2-7
V: TRBV18
D: .
CDR3: CASSLGVTAYEQYF
DNA: TGTGCCAGCTCACTAGGGGTCACCGCCTACGAGCAGTACTTC

size: .
J: TRBJ2-2
V: TRBV4-1
D: .
CDR3: CASSHPPGLANTGELFF
DNA: TGCGCCAGCAGCCACCCCCCCGGGCTAGCAAACACCGGGGAGCTGTTTTTT

size: .
J: TRBJ2-2
V: TRBV2
D: .
CDR3: CASSEPILNTGELFF
DNA: TGTGCCAGCAGTGAGCCAATACTGAACACCGGGGAGCTGTTTTTT

size: .
J: TRBJ2-7
V: TRBV5-1
D: TRBD1
CDR3: CASSLALGQGAGEQYF
DNA: TGCGCCAGCAGCTTGGCCCTGGGACAGGGGGCCGGTGAGCAGTACTTC

size: .
J: TRBJ2-1
V: TRBV6-6
D: .
CDR3: CASSAQGQKQFF
DNA: TGTGCCAGCAGTGCCCAGGGGCAAAAGCAGTTCTTC

size: many
J: TRBJ2-1
V: TRBV7-2
D: .
CDR3: CASSLVGPYNEQFF
DNA: TGTGCCAGCAGCTTAGTAGGCCCGTACAATGAGCAGTTCTTC

size: .
J: TRBJ2-7
V: TRBV3-1
D: .
CDR3: CASSQSLVGEQYF
DNA: TGTGCCAGCAGCCAATCGCTAGTGGGTGAGCAGTACTTC

size: .
J: TRBJ1-3
V: TRBV15
D: .
CDR3: CATSRVLGRPSSGNTIYF
DNA: TGTGCCACCAGCAGAGTCTTGGGCAGACCTAGCTCTGGAAACACCATATATTTT